The source of this T cell receptor (beta chain) is a study of cytomegalovirus exposure and HLA in healthy donors. PCR employed 60 Vbeta and 13 Jbeta primers. Produced via immunoSEQ multiplex PCR; TCRdb's table is partial and in-frame only. The sample has roughly 120,000 clones; about 9.4% are singletons. The CDR3 contains 14 residues. CDR1 and CDR2 from the germline V gene are MDHEN and SYDVKM. The table lists this clone with a few counts. What was sequenced was PBMCs. The sequence was obtained from a woman between 35 and 50 years old in good health and CMV-seropositive. This chain connects TRBV28 to TRBJ2-5; 7 bases agree with TRBD1. The J call may be faulty, since TRBJ2-7 better matches the DNA end. The DNA for the CDR3 is TGTGCCAGCAGTTTAACAGGGGCGGAATACGAGCAGTACTTC. It codes for CASSLTGAEYEQYF.